This TCR beta chain emerged from a study of CD8 T cells in Susac syndrome. Study results and limitations: That the number of individuals in its TCR sequencing and HLA analysis was relatively small was acknowledged by the study.

V was cut by 3 bases and J by 2 bases, with 15 bases left in between. The CDR3 is made up of 15 amino acids. Germline V CDR1 and CDR2: SGHRS, YFSETQ. With random hexamers, reverse transcription was performed on about 0.5 to 1 ug of RNA. Amplification of TCR beta CDR3 used immunoSEQ multiplex PCR across 54 Vbeta and 13 Jbeta. TCRdb ran MiXCR on the immunoSEQ multiplex PCR reads and lists one entry per CDR3 protein. Found here are under 200,000 distinct CDR3 sequences, about 94% of them singletons; the top ten hold over 0.12%. This clonotype was counted a single time. Antigen specificity is unknown. The authors carried out high-throughput sequencing of TCR beta. They applied it to CD8+ and CD4+ T cells obtained from blood. Healthy donors served as age- and sex-matched controls.

What was sequenced was CD4+ T cells from PBMCs. The clonotype originates from a human donor in good health. The gene calls are TRBV5-1 and TRBJ2-7, with D perhaps TRBD1 or TRBD2 (5 bases each). This CDR3 reads CASSSSGPPAYEQYF. The CDR3 region has the DNA TGCGCCAGCAGCTCCTCGGGACCCCCCGCCTACGAGCAGTACTTC.